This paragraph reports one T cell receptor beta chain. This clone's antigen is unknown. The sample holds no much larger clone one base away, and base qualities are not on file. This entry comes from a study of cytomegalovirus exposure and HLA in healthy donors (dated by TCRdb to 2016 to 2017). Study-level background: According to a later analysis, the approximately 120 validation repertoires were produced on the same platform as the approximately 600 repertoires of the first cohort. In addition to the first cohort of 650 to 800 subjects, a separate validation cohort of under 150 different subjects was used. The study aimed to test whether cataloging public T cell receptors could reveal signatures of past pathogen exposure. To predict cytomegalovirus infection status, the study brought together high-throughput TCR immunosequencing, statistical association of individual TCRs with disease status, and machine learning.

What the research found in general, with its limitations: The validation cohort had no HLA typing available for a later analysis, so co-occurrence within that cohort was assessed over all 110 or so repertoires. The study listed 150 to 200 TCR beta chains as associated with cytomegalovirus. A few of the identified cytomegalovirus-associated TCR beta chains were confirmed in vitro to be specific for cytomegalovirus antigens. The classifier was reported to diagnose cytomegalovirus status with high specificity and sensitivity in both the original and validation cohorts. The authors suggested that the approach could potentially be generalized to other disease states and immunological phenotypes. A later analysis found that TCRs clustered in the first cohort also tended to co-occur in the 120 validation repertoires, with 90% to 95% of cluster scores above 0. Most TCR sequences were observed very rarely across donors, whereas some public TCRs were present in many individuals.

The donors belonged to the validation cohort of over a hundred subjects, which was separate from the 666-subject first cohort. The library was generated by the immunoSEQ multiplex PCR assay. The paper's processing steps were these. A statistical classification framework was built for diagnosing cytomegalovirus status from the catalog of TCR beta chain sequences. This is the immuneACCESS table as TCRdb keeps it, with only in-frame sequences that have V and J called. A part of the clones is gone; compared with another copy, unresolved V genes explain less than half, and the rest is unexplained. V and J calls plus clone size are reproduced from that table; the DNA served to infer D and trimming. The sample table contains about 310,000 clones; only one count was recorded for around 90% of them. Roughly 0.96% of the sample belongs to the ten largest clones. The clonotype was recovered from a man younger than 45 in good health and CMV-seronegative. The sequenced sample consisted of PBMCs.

CDR3 sequence: CASSQDGAASWLNYGYTF. At the DNA level, the sequence is TGCGCCAGCAGCCAAGATGGGGCCGCGAGCTGGCTAAACTATGGCTACACCTTC. The chain was built from TRBV4-1 and TRBJ1-2; a weak D assignment points to TRBD1 (5 bases agree). The junction carries 19 bases between V and J, which are trimmed by 0 bases and 2 bases respectively. CDR1 and CDR2 were assigned from the germline V gene as MGHRA and YSYEKL. The CDR3 spans 18 residues, from the cysteine through the phenylalanine. Left in the record is the CDR3 DNA by itself, 54 bases read in frame from the first base.